One and the same sample provided the 24 T cell receptor beta chains below, sequenced in a study of blood T cell repertoires in COVID-19. Profiled with immunoSEQ multiplex PCR; TCRdb holds only in-frame clones, not every one. The profile shows 250,000 to 300,000 clones, 80% to 95% of them singletons. Sample: peripheral blood. The origin of the receptors is a woman aged 25-40 years with COVID-19, enrolled during active disease.

V usage is TRBV20-1 and J usage is TRBJ2-7; 7 positions agree with TRBD1. Germline CDR1 is DFQATT and CDR2 is SNEGSKA (reference sequence). CDR3 size: 14 residues. Losses at the gene ends were 3 bases for V and 1 base for J; bases not matched to a gene: 6. CDR3 amino acids: CSASRNRGSYEQYF. The CDR3 DNA follows: TGCAGTGCTAGTAGGAACAGGGGATCCTACGAGCAGTACTTC.

The chain employs TRBV5-1 and TRBJ2-1; 11 bases line up with TRBD1. CDR1 is SGHRS and CDR2 is YFSETQ in the germline V gene. The CDR3 has 16 residues. The junction had 8 bases not matched to a gene; V was cut back by 1 base and J by 8 bases. The CDR3 region has the DNA TGCGCCAGCAGCTTGTCGGACAGGGGGCAGGGGCATGAGCAGTTCTTC. Amino acid sequence: CASSLSDRGQGHEQFF.

This clone has just one count. The V gene is TRBV6-1, the J gene TRBJ2-3; perhaps TRBD1 as D (5 bases). Per germline, CDR1 MNHNS and CDR2 SASEGT. The CDR3 runs 17 residues. V shed 2 bases and J shed 1 base, with 16 bases lying between them. The CDR3 coding sequence is TGTGCCAGCAGTGAAATGGGGCGGCAAAAGGGCACAGATACGCAGTATTTT. It encodes CASSEMGRQKGTDTQYF.

In its sample, this clone was seen once. The gene calls are TRBV11-2 and TRBJ1-3, with TRBD1 identical over 7 bases. The germline gives CDR1 SGHAT, CDR2 FQNNGV. The CDR3 extends over 15 amino acids. The J segment lost 0 bases and the V segment lost 7 bases, leaving 6 bases of the junction unmatched. CDR3 DNA: TGTGCCAGCAACCTGCGGACAGGCTCTGGAAACACCATATATTTT. This codes for CASNLRTGSGNTIYF.

V and J are TRBV19 and TRBJ1-2; 7 bases align to TRBD1. The CDR3 extends over 15 amino acids. Trimming removed 2 bases from V and 5 bases from J; junction bases left unmatched: 8. From germline, CDR1 is LNHDA and CDR2 SQIVND (reference sequence). Written as DNA, the CDR3 is TGTGCCAGTAGTATACTGAGACAGGGATCGTATGGCTACACCTTC. Encoded protein: CASSILRQGSYGYTF.

The chain is built from TRBV11-2 and TRBJ2-7, with D perhaps matching TRBD2 (6 bases). The CDR3 has 15 amino acids. The V end lost 6 bases, the J end lost 2 bases, and 17 bases lay between the germline ends. Germline assignment: CDR1 SGHAT and CDR2 FQNNGV. CDR3 sequence (DNA): TGTGCCAGCAGTCCCGAGACGGGAGTAGCCTACGAGCAGTACTTC. As protein: CASSPETGVAYEQYF. Full variable domain (missing parts from reference TRBV11-2 and TRBJ2-7): EAGVAQSPRYKIIEKRQSVAFWCNPISGHATLYWYQQILGQGPKLLIQFQNNGVVDDSQLPKDRFSAERLKGVDSTLKIQPAKLEDSAVYLCASSPETGVAYEQYFGPGTRLTVT.

This chain connects TRBV19 to TRBJ1-4; 7 bases align to TRBD1. The germline CDR1 and CDR2 sequences are LNHDA and SQIVND (reference sequence). Trimming took 8 bases from V and 7 from J; bases not matched to a gene: 7. CDR3 length equals 13 residues. This CDR3 is CASQTGATEKLFF. The CDR3 DNA sequence: TGTGCCAGTCAAACAGGGGCAACTGAAAAACTGTTTTTT.

V and J are TRBV7-2 and TRBJ1-2; 12 positions agree with TRBD1. The V gene end was trimmed by 2 bases and the J gene end by 5 bases; junction bases not matched to a gene: 9. In germline, CDR1 is SGHTA, CDR2 FQGNSA. The CDR3 is made up of 17 amino acids. This chain's CDR3 is CASSLHPGTGGGYGYTF. Written as DNA, the CDR3 is TGTGCCAGCAGCTTACATCCGGGGACAGGGGGCGGGTATGGCTACACCTTC. Drawing the rest from reference TRBV7-2 and TRBJ1-2, the complete variable domain is GAGVSQSPSNKVTEKGKDVELRCDPISGHTALYWYRQSLGQGLEFLIYFQGNSAPDKSGLPSDRFSAERTGGSVSTLTIQRTQQEDSAVYLCASSLHPGTGGGYGYTFGSGTRLTVV.

This rearrangement joins TRBV18 to TRBJ2-3; 14 bases match TRBD2. Looked up from germline, CDR1 is KGHSH and CDR2 is LQKENI. CDR3 length: 16 amino acids. Germline trimming cut 3 bases from V and 1 base from J; bases unmatched to any gene: 0. The CDR3 DNA follows: TGTGCCAGCTCACCGGGACTAGCGGGAGGCACAGATACGCAGTATTTT. Translation gives CASSPGLAGGTDTQYF.

The chain carries TRBV4-2 and TRBJ1-2, with unresolved D. The germline V and J ends were trimmed by 2 bases and 6 bases, with 19 bases remaining between them. The germline V gene has CDR1 LGHNA and CDR2 YNFKEQ. There are 16 residues in the CDR3. The CDR3 bases are TGTGCCAGCAGCCAAAGCCCGGCAGGAACCTTCGATGGCTACACCTTC. Translation: CASSQSPAGTFDGYTF.

This clone was counted ten times or more. This CDR3 is also generated by other DNA sequences in the sample. The gene calls are TRBV7-9 and TRBJ2-7; tentative D call: TRBD1 (5 bases). The CDR3 length is 12 residues. The V end was cut by 3 bases, the J end by 3 bases, with 6 bases between. Germline CDR1 reads SEHNR; CDR2 reads FQNEAQ (reference sequence). CDR3 sequence reads: CASSFDSYEQYF. DNA for the CDR3: TGTGCCAGCAGCTTCGACAGCTACGAGCAGTACTTC.

The chain combines TRBV19 with TRBJ2-7; TRBD2 matches 9 bases. Germline V gene lookup returns CDR1 LNHDA and CDR2 SQIVND (reference sequence). V was pared by 5 bases and J by 4 bases, with 12 bases of the junction left unmatched. The CDR3 length is 16 residues. CDR3 loop: CASSPRAGGPSYEQYF. The CDR3 nucleotides read TGTGCCAGTAGTCCTCGGGCGGGAGGGCCTTCTTACGAGCAGTACTTC. Based on the CDR3 plus reference TRBV19 and TRBJ2-7, the full variable domain is DGGITQSPKYLFRKEGQNVTLSCEQNLNHDAMYWYRQDPGQGLRLIYYSQIVNDFQKGDIAEGYSVSREKKESFPLTVTSAQKNPTAFYLCASSPRAGGPSYEQYFGPGTRLTVT.

This chain links TRBV7-9 with TRBJ2-1; D possibly corresponds to TRBD2 (6 bases). The CDR3 is made up of 16 amino acids. V dropped 1 base and J dropped 0 bases, with 10 bases sitting between them. The germline gives CDR1 SEHNR, CDR2 FQNEAQ (reference sequence). This CDR3 is CASSLVSGSSYNEQFF. CDR3 nucleotides: TGTGCCAGCAGCTTAGTCTCCGGGAGCTCCTACAATGAGCAGTTCTTC.

V gene TRBV7-8 combines with J gene TRBJ1-2, with 10 bases aligning to TRBD1. The J segment lost 3 bases and the V segment lost 6 bases, leaving 7 bases of the junction unmatched. CDR1 and CDR2 (germline): SGHVS, FQNEAQ. This CDR3 contains 15 residues. CDR3: CASSHAGTGDYGYTF. In DNA form, the CDR3 reads TGTGCCAGCAGTCACGCCGGGACAGGGGACTATGGCTACACCTTC. The full variable domain, with the rest looked up from reference TRBV7-8 and TRBJ1-2, is GAGVSQSPRYKVAKRGQDVALRCDPISGHVSLFWYQQALGQGPEFLTYFQNEAQLDKSGLPSDRFFAERPEGSVSTLKIQRTQQEDSAVYLCASSHAGTGDYGYTFGSGTRLTVV.

This clone was picked up one time. The V and J genes are TRBV5-1 and TRBJ2-2; the D gene is possibly TRBD2 (5 bases). V was cut by 5 bases and J by 4 bases, with 15 bases left in between. CDR1 and CDR2 (germline): SGHRS, YFSETQ. CDR3 length equals 15 residues. CDR3 bases: TGCGCCAGCAGGGAGGAGGCGATAACCACCGGGGAGCTGTTTTTT. Translation gives CASREEAITTGELFF.

The rearrangement links TRBV3-1 (or the pseudogene TRBV3-2) to TRBJ1-2; D perhaps matches TRBD1 (6 bases). The CDR3 loop spans 16 amino acids. Germline V gene lookup returns CDR1 LGHDT and CDR2 YNNKEL (reference sequence). Trimming left V 4 bases short and J 5 bases short, with 20 bases between. This CDR3 is CASSPNRQATPYGYTF. CDR3 coding DNA: TGTGCCAGCAGCCCAAATAGACAGGCCACTCCATATGGCTACACCTTC.

This chain links TRBV5-4 with TRBJ2-1; 8 bases are a match to TRBD2. Trimming took 2 bases from V and 4 from J; bases not matched to a gene: 2. The CDR3 runs to 14 residues. Germline-derived CDR1 and CDR2 are SGHNT and YYREEE (reference sequence). The CDR3 region is CASSLVAGYNEQFF. CDR3 bases: TGTGCCAGCAGCTTAGTAGCGGGGTACAATGAGCAGTTCTTC.

The J gene is TRBJ2-1, the V gene TRBV24-1, with 7 bases lining up with TRBD2. This CDR3 has 13 residues. V lost 5 bases and J lost 8; bases outside the gene matches: 5. Germline loops: CDR1 KGHDR, CDR2 SFDVKD. Here the CDR3 reads CATSGAGAYEQFF. CDR3 DNA sequence: TGTGCCACCAGTGGGGCGGGAGCTTATGAGCAGTTCTTC.

This chain uses TRBV4-1 with TRBJ2-1; TRBD1 is a possible D gene (5 bases). V lost 4 bases and J 8 bases, leaving 15 bases between the germline ends. The CDR3 sequence is 14 residues long. Germline CDR1 reads MGHRA; CDR2 reads YSYEKL. For the CDR3, the DNA is TGCGCCAGCAGCCCCCTAGGGGTAAGGGATGAGCAGTTCTTC. Translation gives CASSPLGVRDEQFF.

The V and J genes are TRBV19 and TRBJ1-5; D gene unclear. V was clipped by 3 bases and J by 7 bases, with 19 bases between them. In germline, CDR1 is LNHDA, CDR2 SQIVND (reference sequence). CDR3 length: 16 amino acids. The CDR3 DNA reads as TGTGCCAGTAGTATGGTTTATGGAGTCCCCGGCCAGCCCCAGCATTTT. It encodes CASSMVYGVPGQPQHF.

The table lists this clone with a few counts. The chain links TRBV9 to TRBJ1-3, with D possibly TRBD1 on 5 matching bases. Between the trimmed V and J ends, which lost 0 bases and 3 bases, there was a span of 7 bases. The CDR3 runs to 14 residues. Looked up from germline, CDR1 is SGDLS and CDR2 is YYNGEE. CDR3 region: CASSVVGDGNTIYF. The CDR3, as DNA: TGTGCCAGCAGCGTAGTAGGGGATGGAAACACCATATATTTT.

The chain links TRBV19 to TRBJ1-1; D ambiguous. Trimming took 3 bases from V and 5 from J, leaving 10 bases between them. Germline V gene lookup returns CDR1 LNHDA and CDR2 SQIVND (reference sequence). The CDR3 length is 13 residues. This CDR3 is CASSIHEGTEAFF. Written as DNA, the CDR3 is TGTGCCAGTAGTATCCACGAGGGAACTGAAGCTTTCTTT. The variable domain in full, with the rest retrieved from reference TRBV19 and TRBJ1-1, is DGGITQSPKYLFRKEGQNVTLSCEQNLNHDAMYWYRQDPGQGLRLIYYSQIVNDFQKGDIAEGYSVSREKKESFPLTVTSAQKNPTAFYLCASSIHEGTEAFFGQGTRLTVV.

This clone was counted a single time. The V gene is TRBV7-9, the J gene TRBJ2-3; D is ambiguous. Germline CDR1 reads SEHNR; CDR2 reads FQNEAQ (reference sequence). CDR3 size: 14 residues. Trimming took 1 base from V and 2 from J, leaving 7 bases between them. The CDR3 nucleotides read TGTGCCAGCAGCTTAGTATGGGCCACAGATACGCAGTATTTT. Encoded protein: CASSLVWATDTQYF.

This clone showed up just a few times. The chain is built from TRBV24-1 and TRBJ1-1; D is undetermined. The CDR3 totals 13 residues. Trimming took off 0 bases at V and 8 bases at J, with 9 bases between the two ends. Germline V gene lookup returns CDR1 KGHDR and CDR2 SFDVKD. CDR3 loop: CATSDLLGREAFF. The CDR3, as DNA: TGTGCCACCAGTGATTTGTTGGGCAGGGAAGCTTTCTTT.